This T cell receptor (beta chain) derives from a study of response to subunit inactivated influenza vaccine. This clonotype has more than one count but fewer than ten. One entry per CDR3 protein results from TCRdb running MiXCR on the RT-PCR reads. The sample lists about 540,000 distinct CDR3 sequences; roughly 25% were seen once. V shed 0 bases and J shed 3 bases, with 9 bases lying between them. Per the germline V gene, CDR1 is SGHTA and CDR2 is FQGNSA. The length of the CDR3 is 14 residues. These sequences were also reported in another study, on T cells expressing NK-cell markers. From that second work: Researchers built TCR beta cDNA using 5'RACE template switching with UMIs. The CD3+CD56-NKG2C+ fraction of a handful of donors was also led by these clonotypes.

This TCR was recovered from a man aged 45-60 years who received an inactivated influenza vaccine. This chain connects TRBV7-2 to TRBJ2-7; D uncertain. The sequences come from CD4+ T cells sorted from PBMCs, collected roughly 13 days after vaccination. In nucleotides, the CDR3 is TGTGCCAGCAGCTTAGCGGAAGGTTACTACGAGCAGTACTTC. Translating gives CASSLAEGYYEQYF.